This is a list of T cell receptor beta chains from one sample in a study of vaccination effects on CD4 cells after COVID-19. Profiling relied on immunoSEQ multiplex PCR, and the TCRdb table lists in-frame clones only, not all of them. Of some 29,000 clones listed, about two thirds are singletons. Antigens of these TCRs are unknown. The sequencing used CD4+ T cells from PBMCs cultured with SARS-CoV-2 spike peptides, collected after COVID-19 vaccination. Source of these receptors: a human donor who received a COVID-19 vaccine. Both conserved end residues are part of each CDR3. Each record gives: J gene, clone size, D gene, V gene, CDR3 DNA, CDR3 protein. A D gene is named only where the DNA matches it firmly. Rows may omit the clone size; those that give it use once, few, many or a size class.

J gene: TRBJ1-1; clone size: -; D gene: -; V gene: TRBV5-6; CDR3 DNA: TGTGCCAGCAGCTTGTGGGGGCAGAGGCTCACTGAAGCTTTCTTT; CDR3 protein: CASSLWGQRLTEAFF
J gene: TRBJ2-4; clone size: -; D gene: TRBD1; V gene: TRBV5-4; CDR3 DNA: TGTGCCAGCAGCTTACAGACAGGGGGACAAAACATTCAGTACTTC; CDR3 protein: CASSLQTGGQNIQYF
J gene: TRBJ2-7; clone size: -; D gene: TRBD1; V gene: TRBV7-9; CDR3 DNA: TGTGCCAGCAGCCCCGGACAGGGAGGCTACCACGAGCAGTACTTC; CDR3 protein: CASSPGQGGYHEQYF
J gene: TRBJ2-4; clone size: -; D gene: -; V gene: TRBV5-4; CDR3 DNA: TGTGCCAGCAGCTTCTTCGGTACCAAAAACATTCAGTACTTC; CDR3 protein: CASSFFGTKNIQYF
J gene: TRBJ2-7; clone size: once; D gene: -; V gene: TRBV29-1; CDR3 DNA: TGCAGCGTCCGGGACGGATCCTACGAGCAGTACTTC; CDR3 protein: CSVRDGSYEQYF
J gene: TRBJ2-7; clone size: once; D gene: TRBD1; V gene: TRBV9; CDR3 DNA: TGTGCCAGCAGCGTGAGGCCGGGACAGGGTAGATACGAGCAGTACTTC; CDR3 protein: CASSVRPGQGRYEQYF
J gene: TRBJ2-1; clone size: -; D gene: TRBD2; V gene: TRBV2; CDR3 DNA: TGTGCCAGCAGCCCTCCGGGACTAGCGGGAGGGTCCCAGTTCTTC; CDR3 protein: CASSPPGLAGGSQFF
J gene: TRBJ2-7; clone size: few; D gene: TRBD1; V gene: TRBV6-5; CDR3 DNA: TGTGCCAGCAGTAGGACAGGGAACTACGAGCAGTACTTC; CDR3 protein: CASSRTGNYEQYF
J gene: TRBJ2-7; clone size: -; D gene: TRBD1; V gene: TRBV4-1; CDR3 DNA: TGCGCCAGCAGTCCAGGGGGATGGACAGGGGCCTACGAGCAGTACTTC; CDR3 protein: CASSPGGWTGAYEQYF
J gene: TRBJ2-5; clone size: -; D gene: -; V gene: TRBV3-1/TRBV3-2; CDR3 DNA: TGTGCCAGCAGCCAGGGGTGGGGGCGGGGAGAGACCCAGTACTTC; CDR3 protein: CASSQGWGRGETQYF
J gene: TRBJ1-1; clone size: -; D gene: TRBD1; V gene: TRBV7-2; CDR3 DNA: TGTGCCAGCAGCTTAGTCGCGGGACAGGGGGGAGGTGAAGCTTTCTTT; CDR3 protein: CASSLVAGQGGGEAFF
J gene: TRBJ2-5; clone size: -; D gene: TRBD2; V gene: TRBV18; CDR3 DNA: TGTGCCAGCTCACCACTCCTTCTAGGGACTAGTGGGACCCAGTACTTC; CDR3 protein: CASSPLLLGTSGTQYF
J gene: TRBJ2-4; clone size: -; D gene: TRBD1; V gene: TRBV5-1; CDR3 DNA: TGCGCCAGCAGCGAACCGGACAGGGGGCAAAACATTCAGTACTTC; CDR3 protein: CASSEPDRGQNIQYF
J gene: TRBJ2-1; clone size: -; D gene: TRBD2; V gene: TRBV5-1; CDR3 DNA: TGCGCCAGCAGCTTGGGGAGCGGGACCACCTACAATGAGCAGTTCTTC; CDR3 protein: CASSLGSGTTYNEQFF
J gene: TRBJ1-2; clone size: -; D gene: -; V gene: TRBV10-1; CDR3 DNA: TGCGCCAGCAGTGAGTGGGTTAACTATGGCTACACCTTC; CDR3 protein: CASSEWVNYGYTF
J gene: TRBJ1-3; clone size: -; D gene: -; V gene: TRBV10-3; CDR3 DNA: TGTGCCATCAGTGACAGAACCTCTGGAAACACCATATATTTT; CDR3 protein: CAISDRTSGNTIYF
J gene: TRBJ1-3; clone size: -; D gene: TRBD1; V gene: TRBV25-1; CDR3 DNA: TGTGCCAGCAGTTATTCCGGGACAGGGGCTGGAAACACCATATATTTT; CDR3 protein: CASSYSGTGAGNTIYF
J gene: TRBJ1-4; clone size: few; D gene: TRBD1; V gene: TRBV30; CDR3 DNA: TGTGCCTGGAGCTTTGACAGGGGGTTGGAAAAACTGTTTTTT; CDR3 protein: CAWSFDRGLEKLFF